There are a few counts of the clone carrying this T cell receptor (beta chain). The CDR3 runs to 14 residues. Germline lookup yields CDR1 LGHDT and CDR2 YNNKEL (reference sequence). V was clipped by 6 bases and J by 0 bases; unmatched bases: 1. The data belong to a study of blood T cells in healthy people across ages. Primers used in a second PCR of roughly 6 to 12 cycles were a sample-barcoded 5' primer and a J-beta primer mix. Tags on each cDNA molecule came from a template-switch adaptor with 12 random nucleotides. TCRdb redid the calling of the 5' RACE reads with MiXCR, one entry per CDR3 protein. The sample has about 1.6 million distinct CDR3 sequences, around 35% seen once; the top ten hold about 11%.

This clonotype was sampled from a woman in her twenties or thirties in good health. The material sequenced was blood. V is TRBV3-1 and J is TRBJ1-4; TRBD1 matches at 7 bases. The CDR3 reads CASRGTATNEKLFF. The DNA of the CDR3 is TGTGCCAGCAGGGGGACAGCAACTAATGAAAAACTGTTTTTT.